Below are 26 T cell receptor beta chains sequenced from a single sample in a study of T cell changes during pregnancy in multiple sclerosis. The protocol was immunoSEQ multiplex PCR, while the TCRdb copy is restricted to in-frame clones and leaves out a portion. This sample yields tens of thousands of clones, of which approximately 90% are seen a single time; approximately 6.6% belongs to the top ten. Source: CD8+ T cells from peripheral blood mononuclear cells, taken in the second trimester of pregnancy. The origin of the receptors is a female donor with multiple sclerosis, enrolled in a pregnancy study.

The chain has TRBV27 and TRBJ1-1, with 12 nucleotides matching TRBD1. The CDR3 extends over 15 amino acids. From germline, CDR1 is MNHEY and CDR2 SMNVEV (reference sequence). Germline trimming cut 6 bases from V and 7 bases from J; bases unmatched to any gene: 9. CDR3 protein: CASSFGTGGAGEAFF. The CDR3 region has the DNA TGTGCCAGCAGCTTCGGGACAGGGGGCGCGGGTGAAGCTTTCTTT.

This clone turned up a few times. This sequence joins TRBV2 and TRBJ2-4, with D possibly being TRBD2 (5 bases). The V end was cut by 7 bases, the J end by 0 bases, with 10 bases between. The CDR3 is made up of 14 amino acids. Germline loops: CDR1 SNHLY, CDR2 FYNNEI. The CDR3 is CASKEALAKNIQYF. CDR3 sequence (DNA): TGTGCCAGCAAGGAGGCCCTAGCCAAAAACATTCAGTACTTC.

A single count supports this clone. V gene TRBV6-1 combines with J gene TRBJ1-4; a weak D match, TRBD1 (6 bases). The V and J ends lost 7 bases and 8 bases respectively, with 14 bases between them. In germline, CDR1 is MNHNS, CDR2 SASEGT. This CDR3 has 13 residues. The CDR3: CASKGDLEEKLFF. For the CDR3, the DNA is TGTGCCAGCAAGGGGGATTTGGAGGAAAAACTGTTTTTT.

The rearrangement links TRBV27 to TRBJ1-1, with a possible D match to TRBD1 (6 bases). Germline CDR1 is MNHEY and CDR2 is SMNVEV (reference sequence). This CDR3 spans 17 amino acids. The ends were cut back, 1 base at V and 0 bases at J, with 15 bases in the middle. CDR3 loop: CASSLYGGRALNTEAFF. The CDR3 DNA sequence: TGTGCCAGCAGTTTATATGGGGGCAGAGCCCTGAACACTGAAGCTTTCTTT.

V gene TRBV7-9 combines with J gene TRBJ1-1, with a possible D match to TRBD1 (6 bases). There are 18 residues in the CDR3. V was trimmed by 0 bases and J by 5 bases, leaving 22 bases between them. The germline CDR1 and CDR2 sequences are SEHNR and FQNEAQ (reference sequence). In nucleotides, the CDR3 is TGTGCCAGCAGCTTAGCGTGGTTTAACAGGGTTGTGGAAACTGAAGCTTTCTTT. Its protein is CASSLAWFNRVVETEAFF.

The gene calls are TRBV4-3 and TRBJ2-2; D possibly corresponds to TRBD2 (5 bases). CDR1 is LGHNA and CDR2 is YSLEER in the germline V gene. V lost 1 base and J 4 bases, leaving 10 bases between the germline ends. The CDR3 spans 15 residues. The DNA of the CDR3 is TGCGCCAGCAGCCAAGGATTTGCGGGCACCGGGGAGCTGTTTTTT. Protein: CASSQGFAGTGELFF.

This clone is a singleton in its sample. The chain employs TRBV29-1 and TRBJ2-1; D is possibly TRBD1 (5 bases). V lost 8 bases, J lost 0 bases, and 14 bases lay in between. Germline V gene lookup returns CDR1 SQVTM and CDR2 ANQGSEA. The CDR3 loop spans 14 amino acids. DNA of the CDR3: TGCAGCCTTATAGGGGCCTCCTCCTACAATGAGCAGTTCTTC. It specifies CSLIGASSYNEQFF.

This rearrangement joins TRBV9 to TRBJ2-4; 15 positions match TRBD2. With V trimmed by 4 bases and J by 8 bases, 7 bases remained unmatched. Germline V CDR1 and CDR2: SGDLS, YYNGEE. CDR3 length: 16 residues. CDR3 protein: CASSIGTSGRRDIQYF. The CDR3 DNA is TGTGCCAGCAGCATCGGGACTAGCGGGAGGAGGGACATTCAGTACTTC.

This chain uses TRBV15 with TRBJ1-1; D is unresolved. Per the germline V gene, CDR1 is LNHNV and CDR2 is YYDKDF (reference sequence). V lost 1 base and J 5 bases, leaving 17 bases between the germline ends. This CDR3 is 16 amino acids long. CDR3 DNA sequence: TGTGCCACCAGCAGAGTCTCCCACGGGGAATGGACTGAAGCTTTCTTT. This codes for CATSRVSHGEWTEAFF.

The V gene is TRBV5-1, the J gene TRBJ1-4; 9 bases align to TRBD1. The CDR3 loop spans 17 amino acids. V dropped 0 bases and J dropped 3; count of bases not matched to a gene: 6. Germline CDR1 SGHRS, CDR2 YFSETQ. The CDR3 DNA follows: TGCGCCAGCAGCTTGGATTCGGGGGACAGGGCTAATGAAAAACTGTTTTTT. Its protein is CASSLDSGDRANEKLFF. Drawing the rest from reference TRBV5-1 and TRBJ1-4, the complete variable domain is KAGVTQTPRYLIKTRGQQVTLSCSPISGHRSVSWYQQTPGQGLQFLFEYFSETQRNKGNFPGRFSGRQFSNSRSEMNVSTLELGDSALYLCASSLDSGDRANEKLFFGSGTQLSVL.

V gene TRBV4-1 combines with J gene TRBJ2-1, with D hard to call. Trimming shortened V by 4 bases and J by 0 bases, and 10 bases separated the two germline ends. Germline CDR1 and CDR2: MGHRA and YSYEKL. This CDR3 contains 15 residues. Here the CDR3 reads CASSRIVPSYNEQFF. The CDR3 bases are TGCGCCAGCAGCCGAATAGTCCCCTCCTACAATGAGCAGTTCTTC.

This clone was found once. V usage is TRBV15 and J usage is TRBJ2-1; TRBD2 aligns across 7 bases. After removal of 6 bases from V and 5 bases from J, the junction contained 7 bases not matched to a gene. The CDR3 extends over 14 amino acids. The germline gives CDR1 LNHNV, CDR2 YYDKDF (reference sequence). The CDR3 spells CATSWLADNNEQFF. The CDR3 region has the DNA TGTGCCACCAGTTGGCTAGCGGACAACAATGAGCAGTTCTTC.

J is TRBJ2-2 and V is TRBV7-2, with D perhaps matching TRBD1 (6 bases). The CDR3 contains 13 residues. Looked up from germline, CDR1 is SGHTA and CDR2 is FQGNSA. V was shortened by 5 bases and J by 6 bases, with 10 bases between the two germline ends. The CDR3 DNA reads as TGTGCCAGCAGCGGTCAGGGGTCCGGGGAGCTGTTTTTT. Amino acid sequence: CASSGQGSGELFF.

The CDR3 nucleotides are TGTGCCAGCAGCTTGCCGGGACAAGATTACAATGAGCAGTTCTTC. Translation: CASSLPGQDYNEQFF. The chain couples TRBV5-4 to TRBJ2-1, with a weak D call TRBD1 (6 bases). CDR1 is SGHNT and CDR2 is YYREEE in the germline V gene (reference sequence). Trimming pared 1 base from V and 4 bases from J, leaving 12 bases between. The CDR3 loop spans 15 amino acids. The entire variable domain, with the rest obtained from reference TRBV5-4 and TRBJ2-1, is as follows: ETGVTQSPTHLIKTRGQQVTLRCSSQSGHNTVSWYQQALGQGPQFIFQYYREEENGRGNFPPRFSGLQFPNYSSELNVNALELDDSALYLCASSLPGQDYNEQFFGPGTRLTVL.

The V gene is TRBV7-2, the J gene TRBJ2-5; the match to TRBD1 covers 8 bases. The junction had 13 bases not matched to a gene; V was cut back by 5 bases and J by 5 bases. The germline V gene encodes CDR1 SGHTA and CDR2 FQGNSA. The CDR3 is 16 amino acids. CDR3 in amino acids: CASSRPQDRVKETQYF. CDR3 in DNA: TGTGCCAGCAGCCGCCCTCAGGACAGGGTGAAGGAGACCCAGTACTTC.

The rearrangement joins TRBV7-9 to TRBJ2-1; TRBD1 agrees at 9 bases. The junction had 8 bases not matched to a gene; V was cut back by 4 bases and J by 7 bases. In germline, CDR1 is SEHNR, CDR2 FQNEAQ (reference sequence). The CDR3 spans 15 residues. In nucleotides, the CDR3 is TGTGCCAGCAGCTCAAACCCGACAGGGGGTAATGAGCAGTTCTTC. Translation gives CASSSNPTGGNEQFF.

The rearrangement uses TRBV7-2 and TRBJ2-1, with 11 nucleotides matching TRBD2. Per germline, CDR1 SGHTA and CDR2 FQGNSA. CDR3 length: 16 residues. V gave up 1 base and J gave up 7 bases; unmatched junction bases: 6. For the CDR3, the DNA is TGTGCCAGCAGCTTAGACCCTAGCGGGAGGAATAATGAGCAGTTCTTC. Translating it yields CASSLDPSGRNNEQFF. The full variable domain, its missing parts supplied by reference TRBV7-2 and TRBJ2-1, is GAGVSQSPSNKVTEKGKDVELRCDPISGHTALYWYRQSLGQGLEFLIYFQGNSAPDKSGLPSDRFSAERTGGSVSTLTIQRTQQEDSAVYLCASSLDPSGRNNEQFFGPGTRLTVL.

CDR3 sequence (DNA): TGCGCCAGCAGCCAAGGCACAGGGGATGGGGCCAACGTCCTGACTTTC. It encodes CASSQGTGDGANVLTF. V gene TRBV4-3 combines with J gene TRBJ2-6, with 7 bases lining up with TRBD1. The V and J ends lost 1 base and 3 bases, in that order; junction bases with no gene match: 3. The germline V gene has CDR1 LGHNA and CDR2 YSLEER. The CDR3 runs 16 residues.

The chain has TRBV27 and TRBJ2-3; D may be TRBD2 (6 bases). The length of the CDR3 is 15 residues. V lost 4 bases and J lost 1, with 12 bases in between. Germline V CDR1 and CDR2: MNHEY, SMNVEV (reference sequence). CDR3 sequence: CASSSPGSGTDTQYF. The CDR3 region has the DNA TGTGCCAGCAGTTCGCCCGGGAGTGGCACAGATACGCAGTATTTT.

V and J are TRBV7-9 and TRBJ2-5; TRBD1 aligns across 8 bases. Germline loops: CDR1 SEHNR, CDR2 FQNEAQ (reference sequence). The CDR3 totals 14 residues. The V and J ends lost 0 bases and 5 bases, in that order; junction bases with no gene match: 2. CDR3 coding DNA: TGTGCCAGCAGCTTAGCGACAGGGGACGAGACCCAGTACTTC. Protein sequence: CASSLATGDETQYF.

The chain recombines TRBV7-9 with TRBJ1-1; 9 bases are a match to TRBD1. V lost 4 bases and J lost 4; bases outside the gene matches: 7. This CDR3 region has 15 residues. Germline V gene lookup returns CDR1 SEHNR and CDR2 FQNEAQ (reference sequence). DNA for the CDR3: TGTGCCAGCAGCTCACAGGGGGCGCTTCCCACTGAAGCTTTCTTT. It specifies CASSSQGALPTEAFF.

The chain has TRBV27 and TRBJ2-3; D is uncertain. This CDR3 is built from 14 residues. The V gene's germline CDR1 is MNHEY and CDR2 SMNVEV (reference sequence). V lost 5 bases and J 2 bases, leaving 11 bases between the germline ends. CDR3 in DNA: TGTGCCAGCAGTGTACTGGTTCCCACAGATACGCAGTATTTT. Its translation is CASSVLVPTDTQYF.

The chain has TRBV6-6 and TRBJ2-1; no reliable D call. Per germline, CDR1 MNHNY and CDR2 SVGAGI (reference sequence). The CDR3 has 16 amino acids. Trimming shortened V by 4 bases and J by 5 bases, and 18 bases separated the two germline ends. This CDR3 reads CASSSPNPPTNNEQFF. CDR3 DNA sequence: TGTGCCAGCAGTTCCCCCAACCCCCCCACAAACAATGAGCAGTTCTTC.

The rearrangement uses TRBV7-2 and TRBJ1-1, with 9 nucleotides matching TRBD1. Germline loops: CDR1 SGHTA, CDR2 FQGNSA. Germline trimming cut 3 bases from V and 5 bases from J; bases unmatched to any gene: 7. The CDR3 spans 15 residues. Here the CDR3 reads CASSLEGQGLTEAFF. In DNA form, the CDR3 reads TGTGCCAGCAGCTTGGAGGGACAGGGTTTGACTGAAGCTTTCTTT. The full variable domain, with the rest looked up from reference TRBV7-2 and TRBJ1-1, is GAGVSQSPSNKVTEKGKDVELRCDPISGHTALYWYRQSLGQGLEFLIYFQGNSAPDKSGLPSDRFSAERTGGSVSTLTIQRTQQEDSAVYLCASSLEGQGLTEAFFGQGTRLTVV.

The V call is TRBV5-4, the J call TRBJ2-5; 9 bases line up with TRBD1. Trimming at V came to 4 bases and at J to 5 bases, leaving 6 bases not matched to a gene. Germline V gives CDR1 SGHNT, CDR2 YYREEE (reference sequence). This CDR3 spans 14 amino acids. The CDR3 nucleotides read TGTGCCAGCAGCCCCGGTGGGACAGGGGAGACCCAGTACTTC. Amino acid sequence: CASSPGGTGETQYF.

This clone was seen at least ten times. The chain uses TRBV6-4 and TRBJ2-2, with D maybe TRBD1 (6 bases). Germline values: CDR1 MRHNA, CDR2 SNTAGT. V lost 3 bases and J 3 bases, leaving 11 bases between the germline ends. The CDR3 sequence is 15 residues long. The CDR3 DNA sequence: TGTGCCAGCAGTGAACGAGCAGGGGACACCGGGGAGCTGTTTTTT. Its translation: CASSERAGDTGELFF.